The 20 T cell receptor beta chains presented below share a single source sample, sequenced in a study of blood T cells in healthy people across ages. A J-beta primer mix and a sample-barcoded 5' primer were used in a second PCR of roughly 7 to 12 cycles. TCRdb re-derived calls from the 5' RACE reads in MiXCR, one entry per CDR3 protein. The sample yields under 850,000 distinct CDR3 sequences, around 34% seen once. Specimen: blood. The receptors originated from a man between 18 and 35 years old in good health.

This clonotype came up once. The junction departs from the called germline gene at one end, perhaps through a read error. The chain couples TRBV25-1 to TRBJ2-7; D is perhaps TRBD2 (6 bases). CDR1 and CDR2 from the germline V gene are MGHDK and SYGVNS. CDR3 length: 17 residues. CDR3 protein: CAGSAGNARPFGGEQYF. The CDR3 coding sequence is TGTGCCGGCAGTGCAGGTAACGCCCGACCCTTTGGAGGGGAGCAGTACTTC.

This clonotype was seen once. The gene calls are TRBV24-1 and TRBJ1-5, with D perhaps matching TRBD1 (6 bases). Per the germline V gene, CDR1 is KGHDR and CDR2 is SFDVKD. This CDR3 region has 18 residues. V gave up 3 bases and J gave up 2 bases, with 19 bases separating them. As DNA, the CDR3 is TGTGCCACCAGTGATGGGCCCCACAGGGAAATGGGCAATCAGCCCCAGCATTTT. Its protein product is CATSDGPHREMGNQPQHF.

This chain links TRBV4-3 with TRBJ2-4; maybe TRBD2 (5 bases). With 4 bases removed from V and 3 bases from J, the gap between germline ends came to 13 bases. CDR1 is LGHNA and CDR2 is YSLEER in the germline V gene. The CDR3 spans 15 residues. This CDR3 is CASSRSGLGKNIQYF. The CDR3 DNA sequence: TGCGCCAGCAGCCGAAGCGGCCTAGGCAAAAACATTCAGTACTTC.

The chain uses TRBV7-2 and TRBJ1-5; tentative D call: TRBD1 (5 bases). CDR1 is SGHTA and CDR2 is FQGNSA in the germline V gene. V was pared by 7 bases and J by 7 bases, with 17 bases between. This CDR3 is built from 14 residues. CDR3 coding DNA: TGTGCCAGCACTAATAGTGGGGGGGGGCAGCCCCAGCATTTT. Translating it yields CASTNSGGGQPQHF.

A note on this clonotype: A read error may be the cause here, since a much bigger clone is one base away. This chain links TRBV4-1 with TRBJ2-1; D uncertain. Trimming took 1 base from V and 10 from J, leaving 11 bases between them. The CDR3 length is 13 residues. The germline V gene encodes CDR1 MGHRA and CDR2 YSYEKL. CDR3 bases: TGCGCCAGCAGCCAAGTTCAGTCGAAGGAGCAGTTCTTC. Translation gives CASSQVQSKEQFF.

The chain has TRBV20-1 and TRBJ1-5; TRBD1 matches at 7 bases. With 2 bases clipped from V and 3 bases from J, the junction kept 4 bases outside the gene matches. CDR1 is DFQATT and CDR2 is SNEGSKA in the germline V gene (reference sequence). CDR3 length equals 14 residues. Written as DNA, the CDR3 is TGCAGTGCTAGATCAGGGACAGCCAATCAGCCCCAGCATTTT. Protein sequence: CSARSGTANQPQHF.

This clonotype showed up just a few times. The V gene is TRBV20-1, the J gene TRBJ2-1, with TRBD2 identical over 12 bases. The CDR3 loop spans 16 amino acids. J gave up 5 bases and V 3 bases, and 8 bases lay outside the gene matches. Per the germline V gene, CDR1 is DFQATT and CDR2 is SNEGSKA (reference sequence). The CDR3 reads CSASTGLAGTNNEQFF. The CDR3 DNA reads TGCAGTGCTAGTACTGGACTAGCGGGGACCAACAATGAGCAGTTCTTC.

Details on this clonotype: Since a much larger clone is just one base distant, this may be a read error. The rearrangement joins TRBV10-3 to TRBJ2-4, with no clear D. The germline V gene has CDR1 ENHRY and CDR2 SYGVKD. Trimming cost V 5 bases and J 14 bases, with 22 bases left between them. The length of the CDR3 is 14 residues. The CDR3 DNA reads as TGTGCCATCAGTCCACAGTGGGGTTCATACGAGGAGTACTTC. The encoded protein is CAISPQWGSYEEYF.

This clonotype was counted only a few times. The CDR3: CASRTGPDTQYF. The CDR3 region has the DNA TGTGCCAGCCGAACAGGGCCAGATACGCAGTATTTT. The gene calls are TRBV27 and TRBJ2-3; tentative D call: TRBD1 (6 bases). With 8 bases removed from V and 4 bases from J, the gap between germline ends came to 10 bases. This CDR3 is built from 12 residues. Per germline, CDR1 MNHEY and CDR2 SMNVEV (reference sequence).

The CDR3 loop reads CASSLGTGGYGDYGYTF. The CDR3 nucleotides are TGTGCCAGCAGTTTAGGGACAGGGGGCTACGGCGACTATGGCTACACCTTC. This chain links TRBV12-3 or TRBV12-4 with TRBJ1-2, with 11 bases fitting TRBD1. V trimming: 1 base; J trimming: 3 bases; junction bases outside the gene matches: 7. The CDR3 covers 17 residues.

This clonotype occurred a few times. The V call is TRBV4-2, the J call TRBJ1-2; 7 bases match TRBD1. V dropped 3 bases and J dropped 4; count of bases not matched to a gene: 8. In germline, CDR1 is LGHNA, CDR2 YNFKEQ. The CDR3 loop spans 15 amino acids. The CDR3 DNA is TGTGCCAGCAGCCAGGAAGACAGGGATGGCTATGGCTACACCTTC. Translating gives CASSQEDRDGYGYTF.

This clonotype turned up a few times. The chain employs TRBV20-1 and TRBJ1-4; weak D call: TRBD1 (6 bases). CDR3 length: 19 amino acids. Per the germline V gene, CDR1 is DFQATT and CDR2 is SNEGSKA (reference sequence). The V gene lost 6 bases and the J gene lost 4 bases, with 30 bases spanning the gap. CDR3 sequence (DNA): TGCAGTGCCAATAAGCCTCTACTAACACCGGGACACCTTAATGAAAAACTGTTTTTT. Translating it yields CSANKPLLTPGHLNEKLFF.

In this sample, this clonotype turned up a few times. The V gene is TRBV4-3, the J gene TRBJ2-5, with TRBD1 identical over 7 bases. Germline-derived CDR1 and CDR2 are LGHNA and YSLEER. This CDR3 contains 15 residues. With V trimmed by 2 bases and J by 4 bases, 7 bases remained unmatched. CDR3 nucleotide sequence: TGCGCCAGCAGCCAACCGGGACAGTCAGGAGAGACCCAGTACTTC. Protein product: CASSQPGQSGETQYF.

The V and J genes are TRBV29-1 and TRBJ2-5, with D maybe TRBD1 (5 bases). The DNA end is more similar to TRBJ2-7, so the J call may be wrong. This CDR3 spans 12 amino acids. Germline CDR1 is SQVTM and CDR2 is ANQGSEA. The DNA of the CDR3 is TGCAGCGTTGAAAGTGGGGCATACGAGCAGTACTTC. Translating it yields CSVESGAYEQYF.

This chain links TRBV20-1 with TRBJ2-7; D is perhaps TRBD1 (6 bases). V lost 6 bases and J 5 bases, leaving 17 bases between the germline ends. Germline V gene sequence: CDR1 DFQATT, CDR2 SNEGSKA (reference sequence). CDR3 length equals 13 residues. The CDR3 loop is CSADTGFEDEQYF. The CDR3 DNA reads TGCAGTGCAGACACAGGGTTCGAAGACGAGCAGTACTTC.

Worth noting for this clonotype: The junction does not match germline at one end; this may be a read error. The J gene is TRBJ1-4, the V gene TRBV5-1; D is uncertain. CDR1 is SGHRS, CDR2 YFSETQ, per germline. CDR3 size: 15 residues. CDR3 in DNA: TGCGCCAGCAGCTTGGGGGTAGGACGAAATGAAGAACTGTTTTTT. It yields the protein CASSLGVGRNEELFF.

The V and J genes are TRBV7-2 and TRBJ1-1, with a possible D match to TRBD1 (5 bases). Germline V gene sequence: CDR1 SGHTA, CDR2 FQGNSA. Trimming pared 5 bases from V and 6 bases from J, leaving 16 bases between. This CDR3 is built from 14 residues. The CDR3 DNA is TGTGCCAGCAGCACGGACACCGAGTCGCCTGAAGCTTTCTTT. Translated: CASSTDTESPEAFF.

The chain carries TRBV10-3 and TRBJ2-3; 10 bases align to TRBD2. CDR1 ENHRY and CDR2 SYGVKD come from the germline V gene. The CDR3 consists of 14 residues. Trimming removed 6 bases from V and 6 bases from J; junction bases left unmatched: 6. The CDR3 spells CAISLSGGSDTQYF. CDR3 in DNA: TGTGCCATCAGCCTTAGCGGGGGGTCCGATACGCAGTATTTT.

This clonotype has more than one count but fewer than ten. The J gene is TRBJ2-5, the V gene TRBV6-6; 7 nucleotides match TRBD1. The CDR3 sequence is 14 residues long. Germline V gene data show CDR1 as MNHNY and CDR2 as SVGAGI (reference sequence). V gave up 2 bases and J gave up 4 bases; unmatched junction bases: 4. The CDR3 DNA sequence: TGTGCCAGCAGTTACCGGACAGGAGTAGAGACCCAGTACTTC. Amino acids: CASSYRTGVETQYF.

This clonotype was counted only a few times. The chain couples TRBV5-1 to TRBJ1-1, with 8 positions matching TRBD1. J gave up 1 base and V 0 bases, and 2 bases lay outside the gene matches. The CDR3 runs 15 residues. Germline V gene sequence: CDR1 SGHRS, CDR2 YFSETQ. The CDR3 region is CASSLAGQANTEAFF. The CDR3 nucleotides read TGCGCCAGCAGCTTGGCGGGACAGGCGAACACTGAAGCTTTCTTT.